This T cell receptor (beta chain) was sequenced in a study of blood T cell repertoires in COVID-19. Study-wide context: The origin of the acute and convalescent COVID-19 samples was the United States, Italy and Spain.

The ends lost 0 bases at V and 6 bases at J; junction bases unmatched: 11. The CDR3 runs 16 residues. Germline CDR1 is LNHNV and CDR2 is YYDKDF (reference sequence). Libraries were prepared by immunoSEQ multiplex PCR; TCRdb keeps only in-frame clonotypes and omits some of them. This table holds about 200,000 clones, around four fifths found once. The material sequenced was peripheral blood. This TCR was sampled from a human donor with acute or convalescent COVID-19. The donor label of this sample is uncertain. The chain has TRBV15 and TRBJ2-7; TRBD1 matches 7 bases. The DNA of the CDR3 is TGTGCCACCAGCAGAGATTATACCACAGGGGAAGGCGAGCAGTACTTC. Protein: CATSRDYTTGEGEQYF.